Reported below is one T cell receptor beta chain. This clone was recorded a few times. Its antigen specificity is not known. Base qualities are missing; no much larger clone stands one base away. The time point label, read with the paper, signifies: baseline before first vaccination. Vaccinee samples came from UK trials COV001 and COV002, including a single-blind randomized controlled phase 2/3 trial of AZD1222 (ChAdOx1 nCoV-19) in healthy adults. For TCRbeta chain sequencing, PBMC samples from trial participants were taken at day 0 and at day 28 after the second dose. Sequences SGHNT (CDR1) and YYREEE (CDR2) are obtained from the germline V gene (reference sequence). From cysteine to phenylalanine, the CDR3 is 12 amino acids long. The sequence is cut down to CDR3 DNA, 36 bases in frame from base 1. Trimming at the junction amounts to 3 bases on V and 4 bases on J, and the germline ends lie 8 bases apart.

The sample comes from a study of T cell responses to AZD1222 COVID-19 vaccine (dated by TCRdb to about 2021). About the full investigation: AZD1222 recipients with second doses at about 4 weeks or about 12 weeks were pooled, because spike-specific TCR depth and breadth did not differ between schedules. TCR sequencing was performed for 230 to 250 trial participants, of whom some 200 were given two doses of AZD1222 and 26 were given two doses of MenACWY control vaccine. Trial participants were enrolled into age subgroups of 18-55, 56-69 and 70-plus years, which contained roughly 150, 30 and 60 TCR-sequenced participants, respectively.

General findings and caveats noted by the study authors: Reportedly, almost half of the unique spike-specific TCRs recognized epitopes lying outside the regions that are mutated in the B.1.351 and B.1.1.7 variants. Conclusions about previously exposed vaccinees are limited because only a handful of AZD1222 recipients were SARS-CoV-2 seropositive at baseline. Participants were mostly white British, with more females than males. The authors suggested clonal diversity may have been underestimated. The vaccine-associated CD4 TCRs covered the entire spike protein, and the dominant responses fell in regions 160-218 and 743-854. After two AZD1222 doses, spike-specific TCR breadth and depth were significantly higher than at day 0 and than in MenACWY recipients. In the small 56-69-year group, the increase in depth fell short of significance, most likely because of low power. Because no day 14 peak-response samples were available, repertoires were characterized only after the peak T cell response.

The CDR3 regions of human TCRbeta chains were subjected to immunosequencing. Concerning the study's data processing: TCRs in the repertoires were matched against a reference library of SARS-CoV-2-specific TCRs that had been generated with the MIRA antigen-specificity platform. Breadth meant the fraction of unique TCRs that were SARS-CoV-2-associated, whereas depth meant the fraction of total T cells that were SARS-CoV-2-associated. Using the MIRA data, each spike-specific TCR was mapped to the spike region that the TCR reacts to and placed in a CD4 or CD8 class. Log10-transformed breadth and depth values were compared by one-way ANOVA with Sidak's multiple comparisons tests. In its TCRdb copy, this immuneACCESS table keeps in-frame sequences only and misses some clones. Where compared with another copy, unresolved V genes explain less than half of these, and the others have no known cause. V, J and clone size derive from that table, while D and trimming were established from the DNA sequence. In all, the sample holds approximately 190,000 clones, and roughly 91% of those were seen once. 0.99% of the sample goes to the ten largest clones.

The receptor comes from an adult in good health. Sequencing was performed on peripheral blood, taken on day 0 of AZD1222 vaccination. Here the chain combines TRBV5-4 and TRBJ2-7, with the D gene not clear enough to name. The nucleotides read TGTGCCAGCAGCTCGGAGAGGTACGAGCAGTACTTC. Its coded protein is CASSSERYEQYF.